Described below is a single TCR beta chain sequence and its context. Trimming shortened V by 0 bases and J by 4 bases, and 11 bases separated the two germline ends. The CDR3 runs 15 residues. Germline V gene data show CDR1 as SGHDT and CDR2 as YYEEEE. This sample is drawn from a study of blood T cell repertoires in COVID-19. TCRdb keeps only in-frame clones here, not all; method: immunoSEQ multiplex PCR. The table shows more than 250,000 clones, with around 88% occurring only once. This TCR was recovered from a woman between 25 and 40 years old with COVID-19, enrolled during active disease. The chain couples TRBV5-6 to TRBJ2-1, with D possibly being TRBD1 (5 bases). Sequenced material: peripheral blood. The CDR3 is CASSLVQGRYNEQFF. The CDR3 nucleotides read TGTGCCAGCAGCTTGGTCCAGGGCCGATACAATGAGCAGTTCTTC.